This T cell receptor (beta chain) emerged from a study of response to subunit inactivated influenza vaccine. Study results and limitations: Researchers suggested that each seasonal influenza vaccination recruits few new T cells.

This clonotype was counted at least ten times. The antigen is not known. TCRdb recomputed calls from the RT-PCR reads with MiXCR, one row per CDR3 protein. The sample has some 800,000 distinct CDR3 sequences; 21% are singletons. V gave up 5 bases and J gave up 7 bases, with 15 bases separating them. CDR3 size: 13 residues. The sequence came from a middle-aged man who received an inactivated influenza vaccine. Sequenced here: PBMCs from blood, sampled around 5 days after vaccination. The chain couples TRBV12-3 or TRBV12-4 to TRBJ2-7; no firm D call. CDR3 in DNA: TGTGCCAGCAGTCCCTCGCGTGGCGGTGAGCAGTACTTC. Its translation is CASSPSRGGEQYF.